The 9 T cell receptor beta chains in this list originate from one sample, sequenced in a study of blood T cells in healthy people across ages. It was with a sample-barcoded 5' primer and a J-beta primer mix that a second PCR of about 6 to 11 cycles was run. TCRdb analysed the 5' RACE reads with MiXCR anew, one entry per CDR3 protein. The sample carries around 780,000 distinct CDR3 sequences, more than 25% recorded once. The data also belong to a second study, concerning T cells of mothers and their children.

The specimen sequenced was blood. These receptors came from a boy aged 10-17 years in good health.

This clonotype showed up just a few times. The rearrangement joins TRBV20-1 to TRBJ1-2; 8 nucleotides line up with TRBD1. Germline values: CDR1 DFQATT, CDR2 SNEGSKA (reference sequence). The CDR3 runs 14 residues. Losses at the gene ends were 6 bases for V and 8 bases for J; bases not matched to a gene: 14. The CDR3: CSAYSPGQVDGYTF. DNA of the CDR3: TGCAGTGCGTATAGCCCGGGACAGGTGGACGGCTACACCTTC.

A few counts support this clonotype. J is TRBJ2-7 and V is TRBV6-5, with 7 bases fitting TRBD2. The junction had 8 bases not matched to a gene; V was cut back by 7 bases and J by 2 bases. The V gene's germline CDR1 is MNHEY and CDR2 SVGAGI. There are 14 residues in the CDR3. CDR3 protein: CASTRGRGTYEQYF. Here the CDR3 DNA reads TGTGCCAGCACCCGGGGGAGGGGTACCTACGAGCAGTACTTC.

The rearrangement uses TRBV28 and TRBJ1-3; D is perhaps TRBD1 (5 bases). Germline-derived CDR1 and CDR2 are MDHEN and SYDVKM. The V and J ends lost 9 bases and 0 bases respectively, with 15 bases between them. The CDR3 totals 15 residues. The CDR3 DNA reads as TGTGCCAGTGGCCAAATTGGGGGCTCTGGAAACACCATATATTTT. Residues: CASGQIGGSGNTIYF. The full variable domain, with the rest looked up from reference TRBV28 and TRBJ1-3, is DVKVTQSSRYLVKRTGEKVFLECVQDMDHENMFWYRQDPGLGLRLIYFSYDVKMKEKGDIPEGYSVSREKKERFSLILESASTNQTSMYLCASGQIGGSGNTIYFGEGSWLTVV.

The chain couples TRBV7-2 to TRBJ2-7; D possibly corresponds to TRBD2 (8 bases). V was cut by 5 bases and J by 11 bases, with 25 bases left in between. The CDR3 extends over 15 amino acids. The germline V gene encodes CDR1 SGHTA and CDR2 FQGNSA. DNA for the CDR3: TGTGCCAGCAGCCGCCAGGGGGGTTTGAAGCGGGAGAAGTACTTC. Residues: CASSRQGGLKREKYF.

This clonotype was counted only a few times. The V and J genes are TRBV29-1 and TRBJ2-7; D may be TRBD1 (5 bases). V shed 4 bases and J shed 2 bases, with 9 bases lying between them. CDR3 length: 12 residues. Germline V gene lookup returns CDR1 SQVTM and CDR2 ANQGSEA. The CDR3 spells CSVAVRAYEQYF. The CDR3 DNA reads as TGCAGCGTTGCCGTCAGGGCCTACGAGCAGTACTTC.

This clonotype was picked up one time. The DNA for the CDR3 is TGTGCCAGCAGCGTACGCCCGGGGACCCAGTACTTC. As protein: CASSVRPGTQYF. V is TRBV9 and J is TRBJ2-5; D not certain. Germline-derived CDR1 and CDR2 are SGDLS and YYNGEE. The CDR3 length is 12 residues. V lost 1 base, J lost 7 bases, and 8 bases lay in between.

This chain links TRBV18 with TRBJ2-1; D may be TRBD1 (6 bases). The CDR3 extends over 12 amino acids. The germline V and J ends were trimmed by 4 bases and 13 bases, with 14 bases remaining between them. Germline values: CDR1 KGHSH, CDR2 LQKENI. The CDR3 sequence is CASSQGHRGQFF. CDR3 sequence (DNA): TGTGCCAGCTCACAGGGACACCGGGGTCAGTTCTTC.

The DNA for the CDR3 is TGCAGCGTGACGCGCACTAGCGGGGGGGCAGGTGAGCAGTACTTC. Translation: CSVTRTSGGAGEQYF. This sequence joins TRBV29-1 and TRBJ2-7; 13 bases align to TRBD2. This CDR3 contains 15 residues. The junction had 12 bases not matched to a gene; V was cut back by 6 bases and J by 7 bases. Germline-derived CDR1 and CDR2 are SQVTM and ANQGSEA.

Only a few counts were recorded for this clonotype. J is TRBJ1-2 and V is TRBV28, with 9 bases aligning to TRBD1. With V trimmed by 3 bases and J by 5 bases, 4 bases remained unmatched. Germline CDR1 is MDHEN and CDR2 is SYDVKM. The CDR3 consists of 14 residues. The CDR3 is CASSLRTGDYGYTF. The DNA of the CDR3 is TGTGCCAGCAGTTTGCGGACAGGGGATTATGGCTACACCTTC.